One sample yielded the 3 T cell receptor beta chains listed below, sequenced in a study of blood T cell repertoires in COVID-19. Profiled with immunoSEQ multiplex PCR; TCRdb holds only in-frame clones, not every one. Of 40,000 to 65,000 clones in the sample, roughly 79% were seen once. Sequencing was done on a sample of peripheral blood. The receptor set was obtained from a human donor with active or convalescent COVID-19. The donor label of this sample is uncertain.

This clone was recorded only once. The rearrangement uses TRBV28 and TRBJ1-4; D ambiguous. V lost 3 bases and J lost 3, with 11 bases in between. CDR3 length equals 15 residues. Germline V gives CDR1 MDHEN, CDR2 SYDVKM. The CDR3: CASSFEGQSNEKLFF. The CDR3 DNA reads as TGTGCCAGCAGTTTTGAGGGCCAATCTAATGAAAAACTGTTTTTT.

This clone appeared a single time. The chain combines TRBV20-1 with TRBJ2-1; D unresolved. V was pared by 3 bases and J by 9 bases, with 9 bases between. The length of the CDR3 is 11 residues. The germline gives CDR1 DFQATT, CDR2 SNEGSKA (reference sequence). In nucleotides, the CDR3 is TGCAGTGCTAGTTTGGTACTTGAGCAGTTCTTC. Translated, it gives CSASLVLEQFF.

The chain recombines TRBV7-9 with TRBJ1-1; no reliable D call. With 8 bases removed from V and 1 base from J, the gap between germline ends came to 8 bases. Germline V CDR1 and CDR2: SEHNR, FQNEAQ (reference sequence). The CDR3 covers 12 residues. Here the CDR3 reads CASRTQNTEAFF. CDR3 nucleotides: TGTGCCAGCCGAACACAGAACACTGAAGCTTTCTTT.